This TCR beta chain comes out of a study of radiotherapy plus CTLA-4 blockade in lung cancer. Study-wide background: Objective responses emerged in 15% to 20% of patients, and 31% attained disease control.

Germline V gives CDR1 MNHEY, CDR2 SMNVEV (reference sequence). This CDR3 has 14 residues. V gave up 4 bases and J gave up 3 bases, with 12 bases separating them. Assay: immunoSEQ multiplex PCR; the TCRdb copy retains only in-frame clones and omits some. The data show 65,000 to 90,000 clones, about 87% seen once. J is TRBJ1-1 and V is TRBV27, with D perhaps TRBD1 (6 bases). This TCR was sampled from a human donor with non-small cell lung cancer who had stable disease on radiotherapy plus ipilimumab. This specimen consisted of peripheral blood, obtained from a patient treated with radiotherapy plus ipilimumab. The CDR3 DNA follows: TGTGCCAGCAGTTCACAGGGAAGGGACACTGAAGCTTTCTTT. Amino acids: CASSSQGRDTEAFF.